These T cell receptor beta chains were read from a single sample in a study of shared clonotypes between healthy human individuals. Profiling relied on immunoSEQ multiplex PCR, and the TCRdb table lists in-frame clones only, not all of them. Counted here are about 2.1 million clones, approximately 92% occurring once; the ten biggest clones make up roughly 1.7%. Input material: naive CD8+ T cells from PBMCs. The receptors were gathered from a man aged 18 to 35 in good health. Some clones in this sample may be carry-over from other donors' samples. The CDR3 runs from the conserved cysteine through the conserved F or W. The D gene is left open where the match is weak. Expanded clones get a size class; other rows say once, few or many, or leave the size out.

j_call v_call clone_size d_call cdr3_nt cdr3_aa
TRBJ2-1 TRBV7-9 NA NA TGTGCCAGCACCCCTGGGGTCCTCTACAATGAGCAGTTCTTC CASTPGVLYNEQFF
TRBJ2-1 TRBV6-1 NA NA TGTGCCAGCAGTGAGTACTATCTCAGGAATGAGCAGTTCTTC CASSEYYLRNEQFF
TRBJ2-2 TRBV7-9 NA NA TGTGCCAGCAGCTTAGCGCCGGGACAGAACACCGGGGAGCTGTTTTTT CASSLAPGQNTGELFF
TRBJ2-1 TRBV10-2 NA NA TGCGCCAGCAACCCCCGTCAGGGCCATGAGCAGTTCTTC CASNPRQGHEQFF
TRBJ2-1 TRBV7-3 NA TRBD2 TGTGCCAGCAGCCCCCGGCAATCCCCCGGGACTAGCGGGTGGCTCTCCTACAATGAGCAGTTCTTC CASSPRQSPGTSGWLSYNEQFF
TRBJ2-1 TRBV29-1 NA NA TGCAGCGGTTGGGGCTCCTACAATGAGCAGTTCTTC CSGWGSYNEQFF
TRBJ2-7 TRBV5-1 NA NA TGCGCCAGCAGCCCATCGGAGGGGTTGCAGAACGAGCAGTACTTC CASSPSEGLQNEQYF
TRBJ2-7 TRBV6-1 NA NA TGTGCCAGCAGTGAAGCCGGTTCCTGGAACGAGCAGTACTTC CASSEAGSWNEQYF
TRBJ1-1 TRBV28 once NA TGTGCCAGCAGTTTTAGAACTGAAGCTTTCTTT CASSFRTEAFF
TRBJ1-2 TRBV6-1 NA NA TGTGCCAGCAGTGACGCCGGGATCGGCTATGGCTACACCTTC CASSDAGIGYGYTF
TRBJ1-5 TRBV4-2 NA TRBD1 TGTGCCAGCAGCCGAAACAGGGGGCAGAGGGGCAATCAGCCCCAGCATTTT CASSRNRGQRGNQPQHF
TRBJ2-1 TRBV10-2 NA NA TGCGCCAGCAGTTGGCCAGAAAAGCTTTACAATGAGCAGTTCTTC CASSWPEKLYNEQFF
TRBJ2-1 TRBV6-6 NA TRBD2 TGTGCCAGCGGCTCCCACAACGGGACTAGACACAATGAGCAGTTCTTC CASGSHNGTRHNEQFF
TRBJ1-2 TRBV11-2 NA NA TGTGCCAGCAGCCAACTCGTTCATGGCTACACCTTC CASSQLVHGYTF
TRBJ2-3 TRBV18 NA TRBD2 TGTGCCAGCTCACCCGAGTCGACTAGCGGCAAAAGCACAGATACGCAGTATTTT CASSPESTSGKSTDTQYF
TRBJ1-1 TRBV4-1 NA NA TGCGCCAGCAGCCATGTGGGGGGGGACGGAGCTTTCTTT CASSHVGGDGAFF
TRBJ2-1 TRBV9 NA TRBD2 TGTGCCAGCAGCGTAAGTGGGAGGGCCCGCTACAATGAGCAGTTCTTC CASSVSGRARYNEQFF
TRBJ2-7 TRBV4-1 NA TRBD2 TGCGCCAGCAGCCGAGAGCAGGGACTAGCGGGACTCTACGAGCAGTACTTC CASSREQGLAGLYEQYF
TRBJ2-5 TRBV27 NA NA TGTGCCAGCAGTTTTCTAGGGACACCCCAAGAGACCCAGTACTTC CASSFLGTPQETQYF
TRBJ2-7 TRBV28 NA TRBD2 TGTGCCAGCACCCTACTAGCGGGAGGGTACGAGCAGTACTTC CASTLLAGGYEQYF
TRBJ2-1 TRBV4-2 NA NA TGTGCCAGCAGCCTGGGCCACTTCAACTACAATGAGCAGTTCTTC CASSLGHFNYNEQFF
TRBJ2-7 TRBV5-4 NA TRBD1 TGTGCCAGCAGCCCCGGGGCAGGGGGCAACGAGCAGTACTTC CASSPGAGGNEQYF
TRBJ2-1 TRBV7-9 NA TRBD2 TGTGCCAGCAGCCCATCTAGCGGGGGAGCCTACAATGAGCAGTTCTTC CASSPSSGGAYNEQFF
TRBJ2-1 TRBV9 NA NA TGTGCCAGCAGCGCCCCACCGTACAATGAGCAGTTCTTC CASSAPPYNEQFF
TRBJ2-7 TRBV6-6 once NA TGTGCCAGCAGCCCTGCGTATTACGAGCAGTACTTC CASSPAYYEQYF
TRBJ2-7 TRBV13 NA TRBD2 TGTGCCAGCAGCACGAGGACTAGCGGAGGTTACGAGCAGTACTTC CASSTRTSGGYEQYF
TRBJ2-7 TRBV11-2 NA TRBD2 TGTGCCAGCAGCGAGGGCGGGGGCTACGAGCAGTACTTC CASSEGGGYEQYF
TRBJ2-1 TRBV29-1 NA NA TGCAGCGCGCTGACCTCCCCTGAGCAGTTCTTC CSALTSPEQFF
TRBJ2-3 TRBV27 once NA TGTGCCAGCAGTTTAGAAGGCGGGAGCACAGATACGCAGTATTTT CASSLEGGSTDTQYF
TRBJ1-2 TRBV4-2 NA TRBD1 TGTGCCAGCAGCCAAGATACCCGGGACAGGGTCTTCGGCTACACCTTC CASSQDTRDRVFGYTF
TRBJ2-1 TRBV15 NA NA TGTGCCACCGGCGACAGGATGAATAATGAGCAGTTCTTC CATGDRMNNEQFF
TRBJ1-5 TRBV28 NA NA TGTGCCAGCAGTGAAGACACAAGACCACAGCCCCAGCATTTT CASSEDTRPQPQHF
TRBJ1-4 TRBV9 NA NA TGTGCCAGCAGCGTAGAAGGGCAGCCAACGGGCTCAACTAATGAAAAACTGTTTTTT CASSVEGQPTGSTNEKLFF
TRBJ1-1 TRBV27 NA NA TGTGCCAGCAGTCCGGGCAGGGCAGGGGTGTACACTGAAGCTTTCTTT CASSPGRAGVYTEAFF
TRBJ1-2 TRBV9 NA NA TGTGCCAGCAGCCAAAACAGGGATGACGGCTATGGCTACACCTTC CASSQNRDDGYGYTF
TRBJ2-7 TRBV7-9 NA TRBD2 TGTGCCAGCAGCACTCCGGGGCTAGCGGGACACCCCTACGAGCAGTACTTC CASSTPGLAGHPYEQYF
TRBJ1-5 TRBV10-3 NA TRBD1 TGTGCCACCGGGACAGGGGATAGTCAGCCCCAGCATTTT CATGTGDSQPQHF
TRBJ2-7 TRBV29-1 NA TRBD1 TGCAGCGTTGCGGGGACAGGGATGTCCTACGAGCAGTACTTC CSVAGTGMSYEQYF
TRBJ2-1 TRBV2 NA NA TGTGCCAGCAGTGAACAGAAAGCCGGGGATGAGCAGTTCTTC CASSEQKAGDEQFF
TRBJ2-1 TRBV27 NA NA TGTGCCAGCAGTCCTTCTGGCAATGAGCAGTTCTTC CASSPSGNEQFF
TRBJ2-1 TRBV27 NA NA TGTGCCAGCGCGCTAGCAGGCGATGAGCAGTTCTTC CASALAGDEQFF
TRBJ2-7 TRBV7-9 few NA TGTGCCAGCAGCCAAGGACCTTACGAGCAGTACTTC CASSQGPYEQYF
TRBJ2-3 TRBV4-1 NA NA TGCGCCAGCAGCCAAGGGACGAGCTCAGATACGCAGTATTTT CASSQGTSSDTQYF
TRBJ2-1 TRBV28 NA NA TGTGCCAGCAGTCACGGGACGGAGCAGTTCTTC CASSHGTEQFF
TRBJ2-5 TRBV15 NA NA TGTGCCACCAGCAGGTCCACGGCGGGGTACCTCCAAGAGACCCAGTACTTC CATSRSTAGYLQETQYF
TRBJ2-7 TRBV9 NA TRBD2 TGTGCCAGCAGCGTAGGGCCAGCGGGAGGGGGCGAGCAGTACTTC CASSVGPAGGGEQYF
TRBJ2-7 TRBV30 NA TRBD1 TGTGCCTGGAGAGAGGGGACAGGGGCTGACGAGCAGTACTTC CAWREGTGADEQYF
TRBJ1-3 TRBV5-4 NA NA TGTGCCAGCAGCTTTAATGGGGGCGCACGGGGAAACACCATATATTTT CASSFNGGARGNTIYF
TRBJ2-7 TRBV19 NA TRBD2 TGTGCCAGTAGTGCCCTAGCGGGAGGGATGAACGAGCAGTACTTC CASSALAGGMNEQYF
TRBJ1-2 TRBV7-9 NA NA TGTGCCAGCATCTCCACTGGGGTCCTCTACGGCTACACCTTC CASISTGVLYGYTF
TRBJ2-5 TRBV7-3 NA TRBD1 TGTGCCAGCAGCCCAGGGGACAGCTGGACTCAAGAGACCCAGTACTTC CASSPGDSWTQETQYF
TRBJ2-3 TRBV29-1 NA TRBD1 TGCAGCGTTGAAGAACAGGGGGCGGGCACAGATACGCAGTATTTT CSVEEQGAGTDTQYF
TRBJ1-4 TRBV27 NA TRBD1 TGTGCCAGCAGTCCGGGGACAGTTTTTAATGAAAAACTGTTTTTT CASSPGTVFNEKLFF
TRBJ2-7 TRBV29-1 once NA TGCAGCCATGGGTCAGGTCCCTACGAGCAGTACTTC CSHGSGPYEQYF